The next 32 T cell receptor beta chains were all read from a single sample in a study. Tregs were sorted as CD4+CD25+CD127-/low cells. The TRBV12-4/TRBJ1-2 clonotypes were amplified using barcode primers with ligated adaptors. TCRdb reprocessed the multiplex PCR reads via MiXCR and lists one record per CDR3 protein. This repertoire shows 2,000 to 2,500 distinct CDR3 sequences, approximately 17% found once; its top ten account for 25% to 30%. The specimen was Tregs sorted from blood. Receptor source: a female donor with breast cancer.

By sample fraction, this clonotype is medium-sized. The chain couples TRBV12-3 or TRBV12-4 to TRBJ1-2; maybe TRBD1 (5 bases). V lost 2 bases, J lost 4 bases, and 14 bases lay in between. The CDR3 totals 15 residues. Here the CDR3 reads CASSLSGTAGYGYTF. The CDR3, as DNA: TGTGCCAGCAGTTTATCGGGGACGGCTGGCTATGGCTACACCTTC.

As concerns this clonotype: This could be a read error, since a much larger clone is one nucleotide away. The genes are TRBV12-3 or TRBV12-4 and TRBJ1-2; a weak D match, TRBD1 (5 bases). CDR3 length: 14 amino acids. CDR3 loop: CASRRDGTSYDYTF. The CDR3 bases are TGTGCCAGCAGGAGGGACGGTACAAGCTATGACTACACCTTC.

This clonotype has a handful of counts. A much larger clonotype is one base distant, so this may be a read error. The CDR3 coding sequence is TGTGCCAGCACCTCGCCCAGGGCTGGTAACTATGGCTACACCTTC. It is translated as CASTSPRAGNYGYTF. The genes are TRBV12-3 or TRBV12-4 and TRBJ1-2, with D maybe TRBD1 (5 bases). V dropped 7 bases and J dropped 1 base, with 16 bases sitting between them. The CDR3 loop spans 15 amino acids.

This clonotype is medium-sized by share. The CDR3 DNA follows: TGTGCCAGCAGTTTAGGGACAGCGGTCTATGGCTACACCTTC. This encodes CASSLGTAVYGYTF. The chain recombines TRBV12-3 or TRBV12-4 with TRBJ1-2, with D possibly TRBD1 on 6 matching bases. The CDR3 contains 14 residues. V was pared by 1 base and J by 4 bases, with 10 bases between.

In this sample, this clonotype is medium-sized. The chain has TRBV12-3 or TRBV12-4 and TRBJ1-2; unclear D gene. The V gene lost 2 bases and the J gene lost 5 bases, with 12 bases spanning the gap. This CDR3 comprises 14 residues. This CDR3 reads CASSLSSPIYGYTF. DNA for the CDR3: TGTGCCAGCAGTTTATCCAGTCCCATATATGGCTACACCTTC.

As regards this clonotype: This could be a read error, since a much larger clone is one nucleotide away. J is TRBJ1-2 and V is TRBV12-3 or TRBV12-4, with D unclear. CDR3 size: 14 residues. The CDR3 bases are TGTGCCAGCAGTTTGCGTCGCGTAACTAGTGGCTGCACCTTC. Translating gives CASSLRRVTSGCTF.

This clonotype ranks as medium-sized (0.01 to 0.1%). The chain uses TRBV12-5 and TRBJ1-2; tentative D call: TRBD1 (6 bases). CDR3 size: 14 residues. The germline CDR1 and CDR2 sequences are LGHNT and FRNRAP. Trimming pared 4 bases from V and 7 bases from J, leaving 16 bases between. The CDR3 spells CASGSYPNRAGYTF. The CDR3 region has the DNA TGTGCTAGTGGTTCTTACCCCAACAGGGCTGGCTACACCTTC.

This clonotype showed up just a few times. Since a much larger clone is just one base distant, this may be a read error. V gene TRBV12-3 or TRBV12-4 combines with J gene TRBJ1-2; possibly TRBD1 for D (5 bases). This CDR3 region has 13 residues. V lost 5 bases and J lost 6, with 13 bases in between. Written as DNA, the CDR3 is TGTGCCAGCAGTCTGGCAGGGAGCGATGGCTACACCTTC. This sequence encodes CASSLAGSDGYTF.

This clonotype is labeled medium-sized (0.01 to 0.1%). The genes are TRBV12-5 and TRBJ1-2; 9 nucleotides align to TRBD1. J was trimmed by 7 bases and V by 5 bases; bases with no gene match: 8. CDR3 length: 14 residues. Per the germline V gene, CDR1 is LGHNT and CDR2 is FRNRAP. The CDR3 sequence: CASGVDRGVRGYTF. The CDR3 DNA reads TGTGCTAGTGGTGTGGACAGGGGCGTGCGTGGCTACACCTTC.

This clonotype is judged medium-sized. The rearrangement uses TRBV12-3 or TRBV12-4 and TRBJ1-2; 8 bases match TRBD1. The CDR3 extends over 13 amino acids. V shed 6 bases, J shed 7 bases, and the junction held 7 bases outside the gene matches. The CDR3 sequence: CASSVGTGLGYTF. The CDR3 bases are TGTGCCAGCAGCGTAGGGACAGGCCTTGGCTACACCTTC.

In this sample, this clonotype is medium-sized. This rearrangement joins TRBV12-3 or TRBV12-4 to TRBJ1-2; D call uncertain. The CDR3 spans 11 residues. V was cut by 4 bases and J by 6 bases, with 6 bases left in between. CDR3 in amino acids: CASSSPHGYTF. CDR3 DNA: TGTGCCAGCAGTTCCCCGCATGGCTACACCTTC.

This clonotype is medium-sized. The chain employs TRBV12-3 or TRBV12-4 and TRBJ1-2, with a possible D match to TRBD1 (5 bases). V dropped 1 base and J dropped 7 bases, with 10 bases sitting between them. CDR3 length: 13 residues. This chain's CDR3 is CASSLEGRGGYTF. The DNA for the CDR3 is TGTGCCAGCAGTTTAGAGGGGAGAGGTGGCTACACCTTC.

Sample share makes this clonotype large (0.1 to 1%). The J gene is TRBJ1-2, the V gene TRBV12-3 or TRBV12-4; 8 bases align to TRBD1. V shed 5 bases, J shed 8 bases, and the junction held 10 bases outside the gene matches. The CDR3 length is 14 residues. CDR3 amino acids: CASSPPDRGRGYTF. The CDR3, as DNA: TGTGCCAGCAGTCCACCTGACAGGGGACGAGGCTACACCTTC.

Comments on this clonotype: One end of the junction does not line up with germline, which may come from a read error. The chain joins TRBV12-3 or TRBV12-4 to TRBJ1-2; 7 positions match TRBD1. The CDR3 length is 13 residues. The CDR3 coding sequence is TGTGTCAGCAGCTACCGGGACAGCTGTGGCTACACCTTC. Amino acid sequence: CVSSYRDSCGYTF.

The chain couples TRBV12-3 or TRBV12-4 to TRBJ1-2; D perhaps matches TRBD1 (5 bases). CDR3 length: 11 residues. V was cut by 8 bases and J by 5 bases, with 9 bases left in between. In DNA, the CDR3 is TGTGCCAGCGGGGCTTGGTATGGCTACACCTTC. Encoded protein: CASGAWYGYTF.

Comment on this clonotype: This may come from a read error, since a much larger clone is one base off. The chain has TRBV12-3 or TRBV12-4 and TRBJ1-2, with D unresolved. The CDR3 runs to 15 residues. CDR3 bases: TGTGCCAGCAGTGTCCTCACGATAGCTAACTATAGCTACACCTTC. It yields the protein CASSVLTIANYSYTF.

This clonotype qualifies as medium-sized. The rearrangement links TRBV12-3 or TRBV12-4 to TRBJ1-2; a weak D match, TRBD1 (5 bases). This CDR3 has 17 residues. V lost 0 bases and J lost 5, with 19 bases in between. CDR3 bases: TGTGCCAGCAGTTTAGCGCTAATGGGGACGAGTGAATATGGCTACACCTTC. Translating gives CASSLALMGTSEYGYTF.

By share, this clonotype counts as medium-sized (0.01 to 0.1%). The V and J genes are TRBV12-3 or TRBV12-4 and TRBJ1-2; 8 bases line up with TRBD1. V shed 3 bases, J shed 5 bases, and the junction held 20 bases outside the gene matches. There are 19 residues in the CDR3. DNA for the CDR3: TGTGCCAGCAGTTTCATTGACGGACAGGGCCCGGCATCACTGTATGGCTACACCTTC. Translation: CASSFIDGQGPASLYGYTF.

Within the sample, this clonotype is large (0.1 to 1%). The chain uses TRBV12-3 or TRBV12-4 and TRBJ1-2; D is possibly TRBD1 (5 bases). The CDR3 extends over 15 amino acids. The germline V and J ends were trimmed by 6 bases and 2 bases, with 16 bases remaining between them. The DNA for the CDR3 is TGTGCCAGCAGCCTCGGGGCAGAGATAAACTATGGCTACACCTTC. It translates to CASSLGAEINYGYTF.

This clonotype rates as medium-sized (0.01 to 0.1%). The V gene is TRBV12-3 or TRBV12-4, the J gene TRBJ1-2, with 7 bases lining up with TRBD1. The CDR3 runs 15 residues. V trimming: 5 bases; J trimming: 4 bases; junction bases outside the gene matches: 10. CDR3 residues: CASSLQGKGPYGYTF. CDR3 sequence (DNA): TGTGCCAGCAGTCTACAGGGGAAGGGCCCCTATGGCTACACCTTC.

By sample fraction, this clonotype is medium-sized. V usage is TRBV12-3 or TRBV12-4 and J usage is TRBJ1-2; D unclear. This CDR3 is 13 amino acids long. Trimming left V 7 bases short and J 1 base short, with 10 bases between. In DNA, the CDR3 is TGTGCCAGCACAGCTGTAATTAACTATGGCTACACCTTC. Its protein is CASTAVINYGYTF.

By sample share, this clonotype is medium-sized. The chain joins TRBV12-3 or TRBV12-4 to TRBJ1-2, with a possible D match to TRBD1 (5 bases). The V end lost 6 bases, the J end lost 8 bases, and 16 bases lay between the germline ends. The length of the CDR3 is 13 residues. The CDR3 coding sequence is TGTGCCAGCAGCTCATCCGGGACTCGAGGCTACACCTTC. Its protein product is CASSSSGTRGYTF.

About this clonotype itself: Compared with germline, one end of the junction differs, possibly owing to a read error. The V and J genes are TRBV12-3 or TRBV12-4 and TRBJ1-2; TRBD1 matches 10 bases. The CDR3 loop spans 15 amino acids. CDR3 loop: CASSRRDRGTMATPF. CDR3 nucleotides: TGTGCCAGCAGTCGTCGGGACAGGGGAACTATGGCTACACCTTTC.

This clonotype is medium-sized by share. The rearrangement joins TRBV12-3 or TRBV12-4 to TRBJ1-2; D not certain. The CDR3 covers 11 residues. V was shortened by 4 bases and J by 7 bases, with 7 bases between the two germline ends. As DNA, the CDR3 is TGTGCCAGCAGTTCGAAGGGTGGCTACACCTTC. Its translation is CASSSKGGYTF.

This clonotype is classed as medium-sized. The chain employs TRBV12-3 or TRBV12-4 and TRBJ1-2, with D uncertain. CDR3 size: 12 residues. Trimming shortened V by 6 bases and J by 5 bases, and 10 bases separated the two germline ends. The CDR3 region has the DNA TGTGCCAGCAGGGGAGACGCTTATGGCTACACCTTC. Translating gives CASRGDAYGYTF.

In regard to this clonotype: This sequence may be a read error, since a much larger clone differs from it by one base. The genes are TRBV12-3 or TRBV12-4 and TRBJ1-2; no firm D call. Trimming took off 5 bases at V and 6 bases at J, with 13 bases between the two ends. The CDR3 extends over 13 amino acids. The CDR3 sequence is CASSHDRGDGYTF. CDR3 DNA sequence: TGTGCCAGCAGTCACGATCGGGGAGATGGCTACACCTTC.

In the case of this clonotype: A much larger clone is a single base away; this may be a read error. V is TRBV12-3 or TRBV12-4 and J is TRBJ1-2; D call uncertain. The CDR3 runs to 11 residues. The CDR3 DNA is TGTGCCAGCAGTTTCTCTGATGGCTGCACCTTC. It translates to CASSFSDGCTF.

This clonotype rates as medium-sized (0.01 to 0.1%). V gene TRBV12-3 or TRBV12-4 combines with J gene TRBJ1-2; D not certain. Deletions cut 1 base from V and 2 bases from J, with 5 bases between. This CDR3 spans 13 amino acids. DNA of the CDR3: TGTGCCAGCAGTTTAGTGTCCAACTATGGCTACACCTTC. Translating gives CASSLVSNYGYTF.

This clonotype is medium-sized. This rearrangement joins TRBV12-3 or TRBV12-4 to TRBJ1-2; tentative D call: TRBD1 (5 bases). The CDR3 length is 13 residues. V was cut by 3 bases and J by 2 bases, with 7 bases left in between. The CDR3 nucleotides are TGTGCCAGCAGTTTTAGGGGAAACTATGGCTACACCTTC. Translation: CASSFRGNYGYTF.

About this clonotype itself: A read error is possible here, since a much larger clone lies one base away. This chain connects TRBV12-3 or TRBV12-4 to TRBJ1-2; 7 positions agree with TRBD1. The CDR3 is made up of 15 amino acids. In nucleotides, the CDR3 is TGTGCCGGCAGTTATACCACCCCGACAGGGCACGGCTACACCTTC. Protein product: CAGSYTTPTGHGYTF.

A note on this clonotype: The CDR3 ends on some other residue instead of the conserved phenylalanine or tryptophan, so this is likely a read error. The V gene is TRBV12-3 or TRBV12-4, the J gene TRBJ1-2, with 9 bases matching TRBD1. Trimming at V came to 3 bases and at J to 7 bases, leaving 6 bases not matched to a gene. This CDR3 has 14 residues. The CDR3 sequence is CASSFPGTGIGYTI. DNA for the CDR3: TGTGCCAGCAGTTTCCCGGGGACAGGGATTGGCTACACCATC.

Remarks on this clonotype: This clone may be a read error of a much larger clone one base away. The V gene is TRBV12-3 or TRBV12-4, the J gene TRBJ1-2; 7 nucleotides line up with TRBD1. The V segment lost 5 bases and the J segment 7 bases; nucleotides outside the gene matches: 13. This CDR3 comprises 15 residues. CDR3 protein: CASSPSDREKGGYTF. In DNA form, the CDR3 reads TGTGCCAGCAGTCCGTCAGACAGGGAGAAAGGTGGCTACACCTTC.